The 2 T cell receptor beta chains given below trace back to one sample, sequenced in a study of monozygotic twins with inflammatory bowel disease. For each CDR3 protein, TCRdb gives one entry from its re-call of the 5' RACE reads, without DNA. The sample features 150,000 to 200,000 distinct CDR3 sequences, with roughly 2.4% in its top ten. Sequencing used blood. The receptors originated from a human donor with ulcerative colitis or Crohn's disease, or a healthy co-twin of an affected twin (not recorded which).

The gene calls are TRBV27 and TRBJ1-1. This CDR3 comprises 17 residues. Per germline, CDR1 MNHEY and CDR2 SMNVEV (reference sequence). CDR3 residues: CASSFSGGARMNTEAFF.

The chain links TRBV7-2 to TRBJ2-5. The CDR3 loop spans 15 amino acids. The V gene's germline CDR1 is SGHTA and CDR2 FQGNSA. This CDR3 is CASSLAGGNQETQYF.